Listed below are T cell receptor beta chains from one sample, sequenced in a study of blood T cell repertoires in COVID-19. Profiled with immunoSEQ multiplex PCR; TCRdb holds only in-frame clones, not every one. The table has some 140,000 clones, approximately 85% seen once; the top ten hold about 0.63%. Input material: peripheral blood. Source of these receptors: a man in his sixties with COVID-19, enrolled during active disease. Both conserved end residues are part of each CDR3. The D gene is left open where the match is weak. Not every row has a clone size; where given, it reads once, few, many or a size class.

TRBJ2-2	.	TRBV7-7	few	CASSPGAANTGELFF	TGTGCTAGCAGCCCTGGGGCAGCGAACACCGGGGAGCTGTTTTTT
TRBJ1-3	.	TRBV14	.	CASSQGGAGNTIYF	TGTGCCAGCAGCCAAGGCGGGGCTGGAAACACCATATATTTT
TRBJ2-1	.	TRBV20-1	.	CSAVNNEQFF	TGCAGTGCCGTAAACAATGAGCAGTTCTTC
TRBJ1-2	TRBD1	TRBV7-9	once	CASSTGTGGEGYTF	TGTGCCAGCAGCACCGGGACAGGGGGCGAAGGCTACACCTTC
TRBJ1-2	.	TRBV11-2	.	CASSLDGGYTF	TGTGCCAGCAGCTTAGACGGTGGCTACACCTTC
TRBJ1-2	TRBD1	TRBV5-6	.	CASSLRRTGEPSGYTF	TGTGCCAGCAGCTTGAGACGGACAGGGGAACCCTCTGGCTACACCTTC
TRBJ1-2	.	TRBV30	once	CAWRQEINYGYTF	TGTGCCTGGAGACAGGAGATAAACTATGGCTACACCTTC
TRBJ1-1	TRBD1	TRBV5-1	.	CASSLYGQGQGRTNTEAFF	TGCGCCAGCAGCTTGTATGGGCAAGGACAGGGGAGGACGAACACTGAAGCTTTCTTT
TRBJ1-4	.	TRBV28	.	CASSSGGKTNEKLFF	TGTGCCAGCAGCTCGGGGGGAAAAACTAATGAAAAACTGTTTTTT
TRBJ2-3	TRBD2	TRBV28	few	CASSVTGTSGGEAQYF	TGTGCCAGCAGTGTGACTGGGACTAGCGGAGGTGAGGCGCAGTATTTT
TRBJ1-1	.	TRBV9	.	CASTFLGGKDTEAFF	TGTGCCAGCACCTTCCTGGGGGGGAAGGACACTGAAGCTTTCTTT
TRBJ1-2	.	TRBV7-9	.	CASSATVGADNYGYTF	TGTGCCAGCAGCGCCACGGTAGGGGCGGATAACTATGGCTACACCTTC
TRBJ1-4	TRBD1	TRBV4-1	.	CASSIGQGRTNEKLFF	TGCGCCAGCAGCATAGGACAGGGTCGGACTAATGAAAAACTGTTTTTT
TRBJ1-4	TRBD1	TRBV6-5	.	CASTPGTGANEKLFF	TGTGCCAGCACTCCCGGGACAGGAGCTAATGAAAAACTGTTTTTT
TRBJ2-2	TRBD2	TRBV2	.	CASSGTSYDTGELFF	TGTGCCAGCAGTGGGACTAGCTATGACACCGGGGAGCTGTTTTTT
TRBJ1-5	.	TRBV19	.	CASEGGRGEVQPQHF	TGTGCCAGTGAGGGGGGGCGCGGGGAAGTTCAGCCCCAGCATTTT
TRBJ2-5	TRBD2	TRBV18	.	CASSPPIGGGATETQYF	TGTGCCAGCTCACCACCTATTGGCGGGGGGGCCACAGAGACCCAGTACTTC
TRBJ2-5	.	TRBV3-1/TRBV3-2	.	CASSRPPLAQYF	TGTGCCAGCAGCCGGCCCCCTTTGGCCCAGTACTTC
TRBJ2-2	.	TRBV12-3/TRBV12-4	.	CASSLARTGELFF	TGTGCCAGCAGTTTAGCCAGGACCGGGGAGCTGTTTTTT
TRBJ1-1	.	TRBV5-1	.	CASSLGGEVNTEAFF	TGCGCCAGCAGCTTGGGCGGGGAGGTGAACACTGAAGCTTTCTTT
TRBJ2-4	TRBD2	TRBV19	once	CASSIFDFGTSGRRGKNIQYF	TGTGCCAGTAGTATCTTCGATTTCGGGACTAGCGGGAGGAGGGGGAAAAACATTCAGTACTTC
TRBJ1-4	.	TRBV12-5	.	CASGLSSTNEKLFF	TGTGCTAGTGGTTTGTCCTCAACTAATGAAAAACTGTTTTTT
TRBJ1-5	.	TRBV5-5	.	CASSAKQGSNQPQHF	TGTGCCAGCAGCGCGAAACAGGGCTCCAATCAGCCCCAGCATTTT
TRBJ1-1	.	TRBV6-2/TRBV6-3	.	CASSYAEVEAFF	TGTGCCAGCAGTTACGCAGAAGTTGAAGCTTTCTTT
TRBJ2-1	.	TRBV7-3	.	CASSEGGGNEQFF	TGTGCCAGCAGCGAAGGGGGAGGGAATGAGCAGTTCTTC